The entry below describes one T cell receptor (beta chain). After removal of 7 bases from V and 2 bases from J, the junction contained 6 bases not matched to a gene. The length of the CDR3 is 14 residues. This record belongs to a study of T-cell reconstitution after alpha-beta-depleted transplantation in children. Preparation of the TCRbeta library used unique molecular identifiers. MiXCR, applied by TCRdb to the PCR reads, yields one record per CDR3 protein. The sample contains almost 600,000 distinct CDR3 sequences, 25% to 30% of which appear only once. This sample comprised PBMCs, obtained before TCRalphabeta/CD19-depleted stem cell transplant. This TCR derives from a boy in the first two years of life with Wiskott-Aldrich syndrome, due to receive a stem cell transplant. The chain is built from TRBV12-3 or TRBV12-4 and TRBJ2-3; 7 bases agree with TRBD2. For the CDR3, the DNA is TGTGCCAGCAATAAAGCGGGAACCACAGATACGCAGTATTTT. Its translation is CASNKAGTTDTQYF.